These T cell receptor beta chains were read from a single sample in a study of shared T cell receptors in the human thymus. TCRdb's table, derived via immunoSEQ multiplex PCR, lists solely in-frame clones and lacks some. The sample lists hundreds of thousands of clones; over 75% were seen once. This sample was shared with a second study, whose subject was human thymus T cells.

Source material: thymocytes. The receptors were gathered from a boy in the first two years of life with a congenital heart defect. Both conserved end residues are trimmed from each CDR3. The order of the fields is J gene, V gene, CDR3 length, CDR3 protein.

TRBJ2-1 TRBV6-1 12 ASSADYFGNEQF
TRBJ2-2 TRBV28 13 ASSWKRTSGRGLF
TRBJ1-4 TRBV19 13 ASSTTGLANEKLF
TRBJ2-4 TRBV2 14 ASSATSGRTKNIQY
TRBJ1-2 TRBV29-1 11 SDDPTGGCGYT
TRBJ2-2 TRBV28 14 ASSLGGTSETGELF
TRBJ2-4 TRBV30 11 AWSGPGRLIQY
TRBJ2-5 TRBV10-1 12 ASSGSGNRETQY
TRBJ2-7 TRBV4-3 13 ASSQSISLSYEQY
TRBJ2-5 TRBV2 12 ASSERGRGETQY
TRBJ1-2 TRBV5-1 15 ASSGGQGGDRTYGYT
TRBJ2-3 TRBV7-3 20 ASSSETARLTDRGLVGDTQY
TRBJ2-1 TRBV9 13 ASSVAGGDYNEQF
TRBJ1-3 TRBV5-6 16 ASSLGQLIGISGNTIY
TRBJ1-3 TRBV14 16 ASGRGRKDFHAGNTIY
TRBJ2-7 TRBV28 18 ATLGLAGGRGHQRVYEQY
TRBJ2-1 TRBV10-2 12 ASRLEGGNNEQF
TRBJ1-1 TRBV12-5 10 ASGHDSTEAF
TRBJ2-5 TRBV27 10 ASIGKGETQY
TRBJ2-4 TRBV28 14 ASRRLIPDAKNIQY
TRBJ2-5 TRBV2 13 ASSVGQGEWETQY
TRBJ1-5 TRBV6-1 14 ASSEKRQEVNQPQH
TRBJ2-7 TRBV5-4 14 ASSGTSGSRTYEQY
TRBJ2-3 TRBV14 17 ASSQELVGTSVYTDTQY
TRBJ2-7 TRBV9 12 ASSVGQVENEQY
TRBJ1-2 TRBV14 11 ASSQESRYGYT
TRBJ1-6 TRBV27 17 ASSSGDRGDWSYNSPLH
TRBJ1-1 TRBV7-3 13 ASSLTGGWNTEAF
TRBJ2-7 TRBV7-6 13 ASSLARSLSYEQY
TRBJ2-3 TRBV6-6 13 ASSYSTGPTDTQY
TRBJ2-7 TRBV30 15 AWRISSSSGVSYEQY
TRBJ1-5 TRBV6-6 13 ASFPGEDSNQPQH
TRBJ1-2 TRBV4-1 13 ASSQPDKLFYGYT
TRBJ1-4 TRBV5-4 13 ASSKRAGGREKLF
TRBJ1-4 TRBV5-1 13 ASSRRQGGNEKLF
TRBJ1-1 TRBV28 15 ASSPFPGQGVRSEAF
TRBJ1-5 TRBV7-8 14 ASSLNRVGSNQPQH
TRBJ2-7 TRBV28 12 ASSPARKSYEQY
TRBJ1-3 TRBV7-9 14 ASSLATGPSGNTIY
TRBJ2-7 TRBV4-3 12 ASSQEMDSYEQY
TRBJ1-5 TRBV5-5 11 ASGQGDNQPQH